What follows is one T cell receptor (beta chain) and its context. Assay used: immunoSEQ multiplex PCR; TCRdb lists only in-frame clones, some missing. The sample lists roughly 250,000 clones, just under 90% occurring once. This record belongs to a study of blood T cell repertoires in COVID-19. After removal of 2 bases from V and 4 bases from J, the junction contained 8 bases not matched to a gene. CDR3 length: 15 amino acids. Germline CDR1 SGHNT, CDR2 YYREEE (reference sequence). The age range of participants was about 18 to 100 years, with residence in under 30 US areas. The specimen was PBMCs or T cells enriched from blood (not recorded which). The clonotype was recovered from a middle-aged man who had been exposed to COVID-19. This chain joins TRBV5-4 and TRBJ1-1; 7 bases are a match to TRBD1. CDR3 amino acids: CASSFLQGSGTEAFF. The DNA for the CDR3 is TGTGCCAGCAGCTTCTTACAGGGGAGTGGCACTGAAGCTTTCTTT.